This is a list of T cell receptor beta chains from one sample in a study of T cells in Graves' hyperthyroidism and ophthalmopathy. TCRdb re-analysed the multiplex PCR reads in MiXCR, keeping a single row per CDR3 protein. The profile shows around 610,000 distinct CDR3 sequences, roughly 15% of them singletons. Sequenced input: blood. The receptors here all came from a woman aged 40 to 50 with Graves' ophthalmopathy. Each CDR3 is given with its conserved first and last residue. The D gene is left open where the match is weak. Rows may omit the clone size; those that give it use once, few, many or a size class.

>.|TRBV6-1|TRBD2|TRBJ2-5
TGTGCCAGCAGTCCCCCTAGCGGGGGGGCACGAGAGACCCAGTACTTC
CASSPPSGGARETQYF
>.|TRBV28|.|TRBJ2-5
TGTGCCAGCAGACCACAGGGGGAGGGGAAGACCCAGTACTTC
CASRPQGEGKTQYF
>few|TRBV5-1|.|TRBJ1-1
TGCGCCAGCAGCTTGGGTGTTGTGGGGGCTTGGGCTGAAGCTTTCTTT
CASSLGVVGAWAEAFF
>few|TRBV5-1|.|TRBJ1-1
TGCGCCAGCTATTTCCAGGGAGGCACTGAAGCTTTCTTT
CASYFQGGTEAFF
>.|TRBV19|TRBD1|TRBJ2-2
TGTGCCAGTTCGACAGGGTATTTGTCCGGGGAGCTGTTTTTT
CASSTGYLSGELFF
>many|TRBV29-1|.|TRBJ1-1
TGCAGCGGCACCCAGGGCGGCAACACTGAAGCTTTCTTT
CSGTQGGNTEAFF
>.|TRBV4-3|.|TRBJ1-2
TGCGCCAGCAGCCAAGTTTGGGTTGGGGACTATGGCTACACCTTC
CASSQVWVGDYGYTF
>few|TRBV7-8|.|TRBJ1-1
TGTGCCGGCAGCTTAGTCAGGGGGAACACTGAAGCTTTCTTT
CAGSLVRGNTEAFF
>once|TRBV12-3/TRBV12-4|.|TRBJ1-1
TGTGCCAGCAGACTGGTGAACACTGAAGCTTTCTTT
CASRLVNTEAFF
>many|TRBV9|.|TRBJ2-5
TGTGCCACCCCCGGCACAGGGAAAGAGACCCAGTACTTC
CATPGTGKETQYF
>.|TRBV9|.|TRBJ2-7
TGTGCCAGCAGCGTAGACCACCGTCCGGACGAGCAGTACTTC
CASSVDHRPDEQYF
>.|TRBV7-8|.|TRBJ1-1
TGTGCCAGCAGCCTGGGGGGGGCGCCGTTCACTGAAGCTTTCTTT
CASSLGGAPFTEAFF
>few|TRBV20-1|.|TRBJ2-5
TGCAGTGCCACGGGTGGGGACGGCCAAGAGACCCAGTACTTC
CSATGGDGQETQYF
>.|TRBV29-1|TRBD2|TRBJ2-7
TGCAGCGTCCTTAGCGGGAGTAACGGTTACGAGCAGTACTTC
CSVLSGSNGYEQYF
>few|TRBV4-1|.|TRBJ1-1
TGCGCCAGCAGTCCCCGGTCGTCCAGTTGGAGCACTGAAGCTTTCTTT
CASSPRSSSWSTEAFF
>many|TRBV28|.|TRBJ2-5
TGTGCCAGCAGTTGGACCACGGGCCAAGGGACCCAGTACTTC
CASSWTTGQGTQYF
>.|TRBV9|.|TRBJ1-3
TGTGCCAGCAGCGAGCAGGGGTACCCTGGAAACACCATATATTTT
CASSEQGYPGNTIYF
>.|TRBV6-1|.|TRBJ2-2
TGTGCCAGTCGGGGACTCCCCCTCGGGGAGCTGTTTTTT
CASRGLPLGELFF